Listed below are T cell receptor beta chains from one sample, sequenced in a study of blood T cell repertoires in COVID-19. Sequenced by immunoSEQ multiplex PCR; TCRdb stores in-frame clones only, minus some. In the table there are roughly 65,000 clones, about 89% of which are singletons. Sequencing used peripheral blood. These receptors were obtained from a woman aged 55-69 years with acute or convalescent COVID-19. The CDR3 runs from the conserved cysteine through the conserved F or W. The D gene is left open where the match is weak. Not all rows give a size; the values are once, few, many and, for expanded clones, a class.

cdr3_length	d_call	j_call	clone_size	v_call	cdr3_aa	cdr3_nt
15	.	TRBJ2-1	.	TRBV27	CASGKPGLVVNEQFF	TGTGCCAGCGGAAAACCGGGACTGGTGGTCAATGAGCAGTTCTTC
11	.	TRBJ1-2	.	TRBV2	CASAEGYGYTF	TGTGCCAGCGCGGAAGGCTATGGCTACACCTTC
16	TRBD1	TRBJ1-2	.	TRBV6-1	CASSEFSTGDNYGYTF	TGTGCCAGCAGTGAATTTTCGACAGGGGACAACTATGGCTACACCTTC
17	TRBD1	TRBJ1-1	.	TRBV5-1	CASSLRTGPPGDTEAFF	TGCGCCAGCAGCTTGAGGACAGGCCCTCCGGGGGACACTGAAGCTTTCTTT
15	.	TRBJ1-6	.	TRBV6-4	CASSEEQGHNSPLHF	TGTGCCAGCAGTGAAGAACAGGGTCATAATTCACCCCTCCACTTT
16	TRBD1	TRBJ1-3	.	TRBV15	CATSREAGGSGNTIYF	TGTGCCACCAGCAGAGAAGCAGGGGGCTCTGGAAACACCATATATTTT
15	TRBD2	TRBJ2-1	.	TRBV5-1	CASSLDPSGGSEQFF	TGCGCCAGCAGCTTGGATCCTAGCGGGGGGAGTGAGCAGTTCTTC
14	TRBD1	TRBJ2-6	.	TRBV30	CAALQGAGANVLTF	TGTGCCGCCCTACAGGGGGCGGGGGCCAACGTCCTGACTTTC
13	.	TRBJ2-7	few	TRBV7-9	CASSVGQGYEQYF	TGTGCCAGCAGCGTTGGGCAGGGCTACGAGCAGTACTTC
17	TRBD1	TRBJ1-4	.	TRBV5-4	CASSFGTGGRTNEKLFF	TGTGCCAGCAGCTTCGGGACAGGGGGCCGCACTAATGAAAAACTGTTTTTT
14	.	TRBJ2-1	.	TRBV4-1	CASSQAGEHNEQFF	TGCGCCAGCAGCCAAGCAGGGGAGCACAATGAGCAGTTCTTC
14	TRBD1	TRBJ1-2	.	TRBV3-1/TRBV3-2	CASSQAEGTDGYTF	TGTGCCAGCAGCCAAGCCGAAGGGACAGATGGCTACACCTTC
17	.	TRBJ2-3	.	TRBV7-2	CASGSPTPRASTDTQYF	TGTGCCAGCGGGTCCCCGACCCCCAGGGCTAGCACAGATACGCAGTATTTT
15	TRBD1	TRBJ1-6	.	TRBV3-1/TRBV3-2	CASSQGQGVYSPLHF	TGTGCCAGCAGCCAAGGACAGGGAGTCTACTCACCCCTCCACTTT
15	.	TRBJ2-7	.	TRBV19	CASSIGQSSSYEQYF	TGTGCCAGTAGTATCGGACAGTCCAGCTCCTACGAGCAGTACTTC
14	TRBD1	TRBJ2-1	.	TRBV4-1	CASSQRTGGNEQFF	TGCGCCAGCAGCCAACGCACAGGGGGCAATGAGCAGTTCTTC
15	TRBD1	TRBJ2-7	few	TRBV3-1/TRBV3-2	CASSQVDRGAYEQYF	TGTGCCAGCAGCCAAGTTGACAGGGGGGCCTACGAGCAGTACTTC
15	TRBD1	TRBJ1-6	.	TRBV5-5	CASSSLGQGSSPLHF	TGTGCCAGCAGCTCCCTGGGACAGGGAAGTTCACCCCTCCACTTT
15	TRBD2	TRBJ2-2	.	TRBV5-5	CASSGSGLAGGELFF	TGTGCCAGCAGCGGGTCGGGACTAGCGGGCGGGGAGCTGTTTTTT
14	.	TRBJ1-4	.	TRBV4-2	CASSPSATNEKLFF	TGTGCCAGCAGCCCGAGTGCAACTAATGAAAAACTGTTTTTT
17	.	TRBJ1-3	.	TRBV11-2	CASSLGLGAFSGNTIYF	TGTGCCAGCAGCTTAGGGTTGGGGGCCTTTTCTGGAAACACCATATATTTT
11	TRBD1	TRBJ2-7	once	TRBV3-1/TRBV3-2	CASRGQAGLYF	TGTGCCAGCAGGGGACAGGCAGGTCTGTACTTC
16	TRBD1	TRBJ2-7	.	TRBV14	CASSQIAGTGVFEQYF	TGTGCCAGCAGCCAGATTGCCGGGACAGGGGTTTTCGAGCAGTACTTC
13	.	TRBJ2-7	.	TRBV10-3	CASAPRVGDEQYF	TGTGCCAGCGCCCCTAGGGTAGGGGACGAGCAGTACTTC
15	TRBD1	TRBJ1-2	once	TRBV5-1	CASSLRQGSSYGYTF	TGCGCCAGCAGCCTAAGACAGGGATCGAGCTATGGCTACACCTTC
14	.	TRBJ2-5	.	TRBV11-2	CASSLAVGVETQYF	TGTGCCAGCAGCTTAGCGGTAGGGGTAGAGACCCAGTACTTC
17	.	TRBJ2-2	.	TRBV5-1	CASSQEAGGTSTGELFF	TGCGCCAGCAGCCAGGAAGCTGGTGGGACTTCTACCGGGGAGCTGTTTTTT
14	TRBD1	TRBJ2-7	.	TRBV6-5	CASSYGQGTYEQYF	TGTGCCAGCAGTTACGGACAGGGCACCTACGAGCAGTACTTC
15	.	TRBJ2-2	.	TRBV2	CASSEESSNTGELFF	TGTGCCAGCAGTGAAGAGAGCTCGAACACCGGGGAGCTGTTTTTT
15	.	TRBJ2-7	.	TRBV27	CASSLSYRASYEQYF	TGTGCCAGCAGTTTATCATACAGGGCTTCCTACGAGCAGTACTTC
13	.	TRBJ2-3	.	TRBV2	CASSYRVADTQYF	TGTGCCAGCAGTTACAGGGTTGCAGATACGCAGTATTTT
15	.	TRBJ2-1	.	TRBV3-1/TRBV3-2	CASSQSGNTYNEQFF	TGTGCCAGCAGCCAATCAGGAAACACCTACAATGAGCAGTTCTTC
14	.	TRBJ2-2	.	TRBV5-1	CASSLAQRPGELFF	TGCGCCAGCAGCTTGGCCCAGCGCCCCGGGGAGCTGTTTTTT
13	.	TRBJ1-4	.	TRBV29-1	CSVAWQTNEKLFF	TGCAGCGTTGCTTGGCAGACAAATGAAAAACTGTTTTTT
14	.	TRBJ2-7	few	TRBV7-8	CASSRGGAGVEQYF	TGTGCCAGCAGCCGAGGGGGAGCAGGGGTCGAGCAGTACTTC
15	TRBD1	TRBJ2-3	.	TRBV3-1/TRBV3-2	CASSQGTGEADTQYF	TGTGCCAGCAGCCAAGGGACAGGCGAGGCAGATACGCAGTATTTT
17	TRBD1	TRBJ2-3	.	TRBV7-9	CASSFGEDRASTDTQYF	TGTGCCAGCAGCTTCGGAGAGGACAGGGCAAGCACAGATACGCAGTATTTT
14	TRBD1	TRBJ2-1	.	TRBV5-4	CASHPDRGKREQFF	TGTGCCAGTCATCCAGACAGGGGTAAGCGTGAGCAGTTCTTC
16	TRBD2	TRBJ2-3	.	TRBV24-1	CATSDYGSGAGDTQYF	TGTGCCACCAGTGATTACGGTAGCGGGGCGGGGGATACGCAGTATTTT
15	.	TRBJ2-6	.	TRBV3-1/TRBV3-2	CASSQDISGANVLTF	TGTGCCAGCAGCCAGGACATCTCTGGGGCCAACGTCCTGACTTTC
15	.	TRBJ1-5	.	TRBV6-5	CASRGQRASNQPQHF	TGTGCCAGCAGGGGCCAGAGGGCTAGCAATCAGCCCCAGCATTTT
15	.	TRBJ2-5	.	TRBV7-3	CASSSTGSWRETQYF	TGTGCCAGCAGCTCTACAGGGTCCTGGAGGGAGACCCAGTACTTC
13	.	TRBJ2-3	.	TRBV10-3	CAISVSGTDTQYF	TGTGCCATCAGTGTATCGGGAACAGATACGCAGTATTTT
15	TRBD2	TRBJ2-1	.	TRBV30	CAWSVTGGRYNEQFF	TGTGCCTGGAGTGTAACGGGGGGTCGATACAATGAGCAGTTCTTC
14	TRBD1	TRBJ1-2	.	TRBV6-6	CASSYRQGANGYTF	TGTGCCAGCAGTTACCGACAGGGGGCTAATGGCTACACCTTC
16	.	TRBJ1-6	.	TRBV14	CASSQALTWSNSPLHF	TGTGCCAGCAGCCAGGCCCTTACGTGGAGTAATTCACCCCTCCACTTT
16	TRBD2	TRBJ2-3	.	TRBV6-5	CASSYARVAGADTQYF	TGTGCCAGCAGTTATGCTCGGGTAGCGGGGGCAGATACGCAGTATTTT
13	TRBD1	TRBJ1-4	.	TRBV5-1	CASGQGPPGELFF	TGCGCCAGCGGACAGGGTCCACCAGGAGAACTGTTTTTT
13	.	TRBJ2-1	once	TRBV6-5	CASSPTGRGEQFF	TGTGCCAGCAGTCCAACTGGGCGCGGGGAGCAGTTCTTC
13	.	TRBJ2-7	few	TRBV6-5	CASSSSIRGEQYF	TGTGCCAGCAGTTCCAGTATCCGCGGCGAGCAGTACTTC
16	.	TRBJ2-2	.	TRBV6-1	CASSEHEDRNTGELFF	TGTGCCAGCAGTGAACATGAAGACAGGAACACCGGGGAGCTGTTTTTT
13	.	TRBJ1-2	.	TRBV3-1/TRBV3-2	CASSPLSSNGYTF	TGTGCCAGCAGCCCCCTGAGTAGTAATGGCTACACCTTC
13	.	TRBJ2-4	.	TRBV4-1	CASSHSGQDIQYF	TGCGCCAGCAGTCACAGTGGTCAAGACATTCAGTACTTC